Sequencing of this TCR beta chain was carried out in a study of T cells and Merkel cell carcinoma outcomes. Measured with immunoSEQ multiplex PCR; TCRdb has only the in-frame clones, and not every one. The sample carries 1,300 to 1,500 clones, about 82% recorded once. CDR3 size: 15 residues. Germline CDR1 and CDR2: MDHEN and SYDVKM. V was shortened by 2 bases and J by 0 bases, with 10 bases between the two germline ends. The chain combines TRBV28 with TRBJ2-5, with D perhaps being TRBD1 or TRBD2 (6 bases each). This sequence was found in a human donor with Merkel cell carcinoma. The sequencing sample was made of tumor tissue from Merkel cell carcinoma. The CDR3, as DNA: TGTGCCAGCAGTTTACCAGGGGACTACCAAGAGACCCAGTACTTC. The encoded protein is CASSLPGDYQETQYF.